The source of this T cell receptor (beta chain) is a study of blood T cell repertoires in COVID-19. The overall study: Sites across the United States, Italy and Spain contributed samples from acute and convalescent COVID-19. T cells, B-cell-depleted T cells, or PBMCs supplied cDNA or gDNA.

Methods used by the authors: Reference gene primer amplification yielded estimated nucleated cell counts. TCRdb's copy holds only in-frame clones and misses some; the assay was immunoSEQ multiplex PCR. D and trimming were read from the DNA, whereas the V and J calls and clone size are those reported in that table. In the table there are some 150,000 clones, 70% to 90% of which are singletons. The CDR3 sequence is 15 residues long. The germline V gene encodes CDR1 SGDLS and CDR2 YYNGEE. J gave up 5 bases and V 0 bases, and 5 bases lay outside the gene matches. V and J are TRBV9 and TRBJ1-1; 9 bases match TRBD1. Sequencing was carried out using peripheral blood. This clonotype originated in a woman between 55 and 75 years old with COVID-19, enrolled during active disease. The CDR3 reads CASSVGQGQGTEAFF. The CDR3 region has the DNA TGTGCCAGCAGCGTAGGTCAGGGACAGGGTACTGAAGCTTTCTTT.